This entry features one T cell receptor (beta chain) sequence. These data belong to a study of blood T cell repertoires in COVID-19. As for the study in general: Sites across the United States, Italy and Spain contributed samples from acute and convalescent COVID-19.

CDR3 length: 13 amino acids. V gave up 7 bases and J gave up 4 bases; unmatched junction bases: 4. CDR1 is LNHNV, CDR2 YYDKDF, per germline (reference sequence). Libraries were prepared by immunoSEQ multiplex PCR; TCRdb keeps only in-frame clonotypes and omits some of them. The sample includes some 110,000 clones, around 80% of them seen just once. The chain recombines TRBV15 with TRBJ1-5, with TRBD1 identical over 7 bases. The TCR originated in an elderly man with COVID-19, enrolled during active disease. Sequenced sample: peripheral blood. The CDR3 DNA is TGTGCCACCACCGCGACAGGGAATCAGCCCCAGCATTTT. Amino acid sequence: CATTATGNQPQHF.